The 2 T cell receptor beta chains in this list originate from one sample, sequenced in a study of blood T cells in healthy people across ages (dated by TCRdb to 2013 to 2016). Libraries were constructed by 5' RACE. The sequencer listed for this sample is Illumina HiSeq 2500. The second PCR ran for roughly 6 to 11 cycles and used a J-beta primer mix along with a sample-barcoded 5' primer. TCRdb ran its own pipeline on the public reads, namely fastp trimming at Q25 and MiXCR clone calling, and kept in-frame beta chains. Duplicate CDR3 protein sequences are folded into a single record with the most common DNA and genes. In all, the sample holds some 800,000 distinct CDR3 sequences, and roughly 25% of those were seen once. The ten largest clones take up more than 3% of the sample. The same sample was also used in a study of T cells of mothers and their children.

The sequencing input was blood. These TCRs come from a boy aged 5-17 years in good health.

This clonotype was seen a few times. This chain links TRBV6-1 with TRBJ2-3, with 15 bases lining up with TRBD2. V lost 5 bases and J lost 4; bases outside the gene matches: 7. Germline values: CDR1 MNHNS, CDR2 SASEGT. The CDR3 covers 17 residues. For the CDR3, the DNA is TGTGCCAGCAGTAGCTGGGGACTAGCGGGAGGATCAGATACGCAGTATTTT. Amino acids: CASSSWGLAGGSDTQYF.

V gene TRBV4-3 combines with J gene TRBJ2-6, with TRBD1 matching 9 bases. V was clipped by 4 bases and J by 3 bases; unmatched bases: 7. Per germline, CDR1 LGHNA and CDR2 YSLEER. The CDR3 is 17 amino acids. CDR3 residues: CASSLTTGGDGANVLTF. Written as DNA, the CDR3 is TGCGCCAGCAGCCTAACTACAGGGGGCGATGGGGCCAACGTCCTGACTTTC.